The 28 T cell receptor beta chains reported below all come from one sample, sequenced in a study of identical twins. TCRdb re-derived calls from the 5' RACE reads in MiXCR, one entry per CDR3 protein. There are 350,000 or so distinct CDR3 sequences in the sample; roughly 12% occur only once, and around 7.8% lies in the top ten. This sample was shared with a second study, whose subject was yellow fever vaccine responses in identical twins.

Sample: CD8+ T cells sorted from blood. The receptor set was obtained from a woman aged 18-29 years in good health.

This clonotype was counted once. J is TRBJ2-3 and V is TRBV5-1; TRBD2 aligns across 10 bases. The CDR3 consists of 15 residues. V lost 4 bases and J lost 5; bases outside the gene matches: 7. The V gene's germline CDR1 is SGHRS and CDR2 YFSETQ. CDR3 nucleotide sequence: TGCGCCAGCAGCGTATTAGCGGGGGGCATAGATACGCAGTATTTT. Its translation is CASSVLAGGIDTQYF.

The V and J genes are TRBV12-3 or TRBV12-4 and TRBJ2-7; D is unclear. The CDR3 loop spans 14 amino acids. The V gene lost 6 bases and the J gene lost 3 bases, with 15 bases spanning the gap. CDR3 DNA: TGTGCCAGCAGGCCATCATCCCCGATCTACGAGCAGTACTTC. It is translated as CASRPSSPIYEQYF.

This clonotype was counted many times. The gene calls are TRBV12-3 or TRBV12-4 and TRBJ1-1, with D perhaps matching TRBD1 (6 bases). Trimming shortened V by 7 bases and J by 1 base, and 10 bases separated the two germline ends. CDR3 length equals 13 residues. The CDR3 is CASTMTGNTEAFF. Written as DNA, the CDR3 is TGTGCCAGCACCATGACAGGGAACACTGAAGCTTTCTTT.

This clonotype was found a few times. J is TRBJ1-2 and V is TRBV12-3 or TRBV12-4; 10 bases fit TRBD1. V gave up 5 bases and J gave up 8 bases; unmatched junction bases: 8. This CDR3 region has 14 residues. CDR3 amino acids: CASSPRQGAEGYTF. In DNA form, the CDR3 reads TGTGCCAGCAGTCCTCGACAGGGGGCTGAAGGCTACACCTTC.

This clonotype was counted many times. The chain joins TRBV7-9 to TRBJ2-3; D gene uncertain. Germline V gives CDR1 SEHNR, CDR2 FQNEAQ (reference sequence). CDR3 size: 13 residues. Trimming pared 4 bases from V and 6 bases from J, leaving 11 bases between. CDR3 sequence (DNA): TGTGCCAGCAGCTACCTTTTGGGGGATACGCAGTATTTT. It encodes CASSYLLGDTQYF.

This clonotype was seen only a few times. V usage is TRBV4-1 and J usage is TRBJ2-3; unclear D gene. V lost 0 bases and J lost 0, with 7 bases in between. CDR3 length: 15 residues. From germline, CDR1 is MGHRA and CDR2 YSYEKL. This CDR3 is CASSQDERSTDTQYF. The CDR3 DNA follows: TGCGCCAGCAGCCAAGATGAGAGAAGCACAGATACGCAGTATTTT.

This clonotype has ten or more counts. The chain joins TRBV12-3 or TRBV12-4 to TRBJ2-3; no reliable D call. V was shortened by 3 bases and J by 1 base, with 8 bases between the two germline ends. The CDR3 loop spans 14 amino acids. The CDR3 here is CASSFVARTDTQYF. The CDR3 bases are TGTGCCAGCAGTTTCGTCGCCCGCACAGATACGCAGTATTTT.

This clonotype has only a few counts. This chain links TRBV7-9 with TRBJ2-1; the D gene is possibly TRBD2 (5 bases). CDR1 SEHNR and CDR2 FQNEAQ come from the germline V gene (reference sequence). This CDR3 comprises 13 residues. Trimming took 5 bases from V and 8 from J, leaving 13 bases between them. The CDR3 bases are TGTGCCAGCAGCCTCAGTTGGGGAGATGAGCAGTTCTTC. It translates to CASSLSWGDEQFF.

The chain carries TRBV12-3 or TRBV12-4 and TRBJ2-5; TRBD2 matches 14 bases. The V segment lost 5 bases and the J segment 5 bases; nucleotides outside the gene matches: 10. CDR3 length equals 17 residues. In nucleotides, the CDR3 is TGTGCCAGCAGTGAGGGACTAGCGGGAGTGGAGGAGGAGACCCAGTACTTC. It specifies CASSEGLAGVEEETQYF.

This clonotype was detected only a few times. J is TRBJ2-5 and V is TRBV4-1; 10 positions agree with TRBD2. The CDR3 runs to 16 residues. Losses at the gene ends were 5 bases for V and 1 base for J; bases not matched to a gene: 7. Germline assignment: CDR1 MGHRA and CDR2 YSYEKL. The CDR3 DNA follows: TGCGCCAGCAGCGTTCTAGCGGGGGATTTCCAAGAGACCCAGTACTTC. It yields the protein CASSVLAGDFQETQYF.

In its sample, this clonotype was seen a few times. The genes are TRBV29-1 and TRBJ2-3; tentative D call: TRBD2 (6 bases). In germline, CDR1 is SQVTM, CDR2 ANQGSEA. V shed 6 bases and J shed 0 bases, with 7 bases lying between them. The CDR3 length is 12 residues. The CDR3 spells CSVGGSTDTQYF. The CDR3 DNA is TGCAGCGTGGGGGGAAGCACAGATACGCAGTATTTT.

The chain couples TRBV4-1 to TRBJ2-5, with 7 positions matching TRBD2. Unmatched junction bases numbered 9, after V lost 4 bases and J lost 1 base. This CDR3 is 16 amino acids long. Looked up from germline, CDR1 is MGHRA and CDR2 is YSYEKL. The DNA for the CDR3 is TGCGCCAGCAGCCGGCCAGCGGCTAGCGGCCAAGAGACCCAGTACTTC. It encodes CASSRPAASGQETQYF.

This chain connects TRBV12-3 or TRBV12-4 to TRBJ2-3; D gene unclear. V was pared by 7 bases and J by 5 bases, with 16 bases between. The CDR3 extends over 14 amino acids. The CDR3 region is CASNTQPSLDTQYF. The CDR3 nucleotides read TGTGCCAGCAACACCCAACCCTCCTTAGATACGCAGTATTTT.

The V gene is TRBV10-2, the J gene TRBJ2-3; TRBD2 matches 15 bases. CDR1 and CDR2 from the germline V gene are WSHSY and SAAADI. The V gene end was trimmed by 10 bases and the J gene end by 0 bases; junction bases not matched to a gene: 5. The CDR3 covers 16 residues. CDR3 in DNA: TGCGCCACAGGGACTAGCGGGAGGACTAGCACAGATACGCAGTATTTT. Amino acid sequence: CATGTSGRTSTDTQYF.

The gene calls are TRBV6-1 and TRBJ2-3, with TRBD2 matching 9 bases. The germline CDR1 and CDR2 sequences are MNHNS and SASEGT. The CDR3 has 15 amino acids. V was clipped by 7 bases and J by 5 bases; unmatched bases: 10. CDR3 sequence reads: CASTEGLAFQDTQYF. For the CDR3, the DNA is TGTGCCAGCACCGAGGGACTAGCCTTCCAAGATACGCAGTATTTT.

On this clonotype: Given a much more abundant clone one base away, this may be a read error. The chain carries TRBV27 and TRBJ2-6; D is unclear. Per the germline V gene, CDR1 is MNHEY and CDR2 is SMNVEV (reference sequence). The CDR3 spans 13 residues. CDR3 region: CASSLIGTNVLTF. The CDR3 DNA is TGTGCCAGCAGTTTAATTGGGACCAACGTCCTGACTTTC.

J is TRBJ1-1 and V is TRBV4-1; D unclear. The V end was cut by 3 bases, the J end by 11 bases, with 19 bases between. Looked up from germline, CDR1 is MGHRA and CDR2 is YSYEKL. The CDR3 is 14 residues long. The CDR3 loop reads CASSHPGLNREAFF. The CDR3 nucleotides are TGCGCCAGCAGCCACCCCGGACTGAACCGAGAGGCTTTCTTT.

This clonotype has a handful of counts. The V and J genes are TRBV28 and TRBJ2-3, with D hard to call. The CDR3 extends over 12 amino acids. The ends were cut back, 2 bases at V and 11 bases at J, with 11 bases in the middle. Germline V lookup: CDR1 MDHEN, CDR2 SYDVKM. The CDR3 region is CASSLMLDLQYF. The CDR3, as DNA: TGTGCCAGCAGTTTAATGTTGGATCTGCAGTATTTT. Filled out from reference TRBV28 and TRBJ2-3, the complete variable domain reads DVKVTQSSRYLVKRTGEKVFLECVQDMDHENMFWYRQDPGLGLRLIYFSYDVKMKEKGDIPEGYSVSREKKERFSLILESASTNQTSMYLCASSLMLDLQYFGPGTRLTVL.

In this sample, this clonotype turned up a few times. The chain links TRBV7-9 to TRBJ2-3; D is unresolved. The CDR3 runs 17 residues. V lost 5 bases and J lost 1, with 19 bases in between. The germline gives CDR1 SEHNR, CDR2 FQNEAQ (reference sequence). Here the CDR3 DNA reads TGTGCCAGCAGCCCTGATCCCAACATGGACGGCACAGATACGCAGTATTTT. It specifies CASSPDPNMDGTDTQYF.

The chain combines TRBV9 with TRBJ2-3, with 11 bases fitting TRBD2. V dropped 2 bases and J dropped 2; count of bases not matched to a gene: 4. The CDR3 sequence is 16 residues long. Germline CDR1 SGDLS, CDR2 YYNGEE. The CDR3 nucleotides are TGTGCCAGCAGCGTCGGACTAGCGGGTATCACAGATACGCAGTATTTT. It is translated as CASSVGLAGITDTQYF.

This clonotype has more than one count but fewer than ten. The V call is TRBV6-1, the J call TRBJ2-1, with 8 bases aligning to TRBD2. With V trimmed by 8 bases and J by 8 bases, 20 bases remained unmatched. In germline, CDR1 is MNHNS, CDR2 SASEGT. This CDR3 has 17 residues. This chain's CDR3 is CASFPGAGGDPRDEQFF. The CDR3 bases are TGTGCCAGCTTCCCCGGGGCGGGAGGCGACCCGAGGGATGAGCAGTTCTTC.

CDR3 sequence (DNA): TGCAGTGCTCTCCACACGGACAGTTACGAGCAGTACGTC. It encodes CSALHTDSYEQYV. The J gene is TRBJ2-7, the V gene TRBV20-1; TRBD1 might be the D (6 bases). The CDR3 loop spans 13 amino acids. The germline gives CDR1 DFQATT, CDR2 SNEGSKA (reference sequence). Trimming removed 5 bases at V and 4 bases at J, with 15 bases between.

In its sample, this clonotype was seen many times. The rearrangement joins TRBV5-1 to TRBJ2-3, with 9 bases matching TRBD1. The ends lost 4 bases at V and 5 bases at J; junction bases unmatched: 14. Germline assignment: CDR1 SGHRS and CDR2 YFSETQ. The CDR3 is 17 residues long. The CDR3 sequence is CASSPETGTGSGDTQYF. The CDR3 region has the DNA TGCGCCAGCAGCCCAGAAACGGGGACAGGGTCTGGAGATACGCAGTATTTT.

The chain employs TRBV11-2 and TRBJ2-2; possible D gene TRBD1, 5 bases. Trimming removed 2 bases at V and 0 bases at J, with 10 bases between. CDR1 and CDR2 (germline): SGHAT, FQNNGV. The CDR3 runs to 16 residues. The CDR3 nucleotides are TGTGCCAGCAGCTTATTTAGGGGTGCGAACACCGGGGAGCTGTTTTTT. It specifies CASSLFRGANTGELFF.

The sample holds many counts of this clonotype. The chain carries TRBV12-3 or TRBV12-4 and TRBJ2-1, with D unresolved. Between the trimmed V and J ends, which lost 7 bases and 5 bases, there was a span of 6 bases. The CDR3 sequence is 11 residues long. In DNA, the CDR3 is TGTGCCAGCACCAATAACAATGAGCAGTTCTTC. This codes for CASTNNNEQFF.

This clonotype was seen many times. The rearrangement links TRBV12-3 or TRBV12-4 to TRBJ2-7; D is undetermined. This CDR3 has 14 residues. The germline V and J ends were trimmed by 5 bases and 0 bases, with 11 bases remaining between them. This chain's CDR3 is CASSPERNSYEQYF. Written as DNA, the CDR3 is TGTGCCAGCAGTCCCGAGCGAAACTCCTACGAGCAGTACTTC.

This clonotype was counted many times. J is TRBJ2-5 and V is TRBV12-3 or TRBV12-4; possible D gene TRBD2, 6 bases. The CDR3 covers 14 residues. The germline V and J ends were trimmed by 4 bases and 2 bases, with 11 bases remaining between them. The CDR3 region is CASSSGLYQETQYF. The DNA for the CDR3 is TGTGCCAGCAGTTCGGGACTGTATCAAGAGACCCAGTACTTC.

The chain employs TRBV20-1 and TRBJ2-3; 8 bases line up with TRBD1. The CDR3 has 15 amino acids. From germline, CDR1 is DFQATT and CDR2 SNEGSKA (reference sequence). The junction had 9 bases not matched to a gene; V was cut back by 3 bases and J by 4 bases. CDR3 bases: TGCAGTGCTAGGTTGAAGGACAGGGTGCCAGATACGCAGTATTTT. This encodes CSARLKDRVPDTQYF.